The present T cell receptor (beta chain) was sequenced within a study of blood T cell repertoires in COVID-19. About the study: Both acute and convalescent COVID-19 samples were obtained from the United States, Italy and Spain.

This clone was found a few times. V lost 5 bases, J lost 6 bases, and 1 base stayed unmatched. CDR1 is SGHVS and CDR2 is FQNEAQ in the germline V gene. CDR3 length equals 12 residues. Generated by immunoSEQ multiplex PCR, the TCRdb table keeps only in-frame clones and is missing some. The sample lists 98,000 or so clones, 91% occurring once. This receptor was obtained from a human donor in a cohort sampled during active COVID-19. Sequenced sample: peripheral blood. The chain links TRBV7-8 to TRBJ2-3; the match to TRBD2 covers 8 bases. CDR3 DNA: TGTGCCAGCAGCCCTAGCGGGGATACGCAGTATTTT. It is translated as CASSPSGDTQYF. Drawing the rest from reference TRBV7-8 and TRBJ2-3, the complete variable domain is GAGVSQSPRYKVAKRGQDVALRCDPISGHVSLFWYQQALGQGPEFLTYFQNEAQLDKSGLPSDRFFAERPEGSVSTLKIQRTQQEDSAVYLCASSPSGDTQYFGPGTRLTVL.